The clone carrying this TCR beta chain has more than one count but fewer than ten. The data derive from a study of human T cells and chemical hapten exposure. Study at large: Patch tests put 0.01% DPC on the upper back, read at 6 days.

Within the library, unique molecular identifiers were attached to each individual cDNA molecule. TCRdb used MiXCR to reprocess the RACE reads, holding one entry per CDR3 protein. The table has about 110,000 distinct CDR3 sequences, 30% to 35% seen once. The time point is: patch test 3, about 24 weeks after DPC sensitization. Treatment noted: therapeutic diphenylcyclopropenone sensitization with weekly scalp DPC. Patches went on only after blood had been drawn each time. Unfractionated whole blood yielded total RNA. The CDR3 runs 14 residues. V lost 0 bases and J lost 7, with 8 bases in between. Germline values: CDR1 SGHRS, CDR2 YFSETQ.

Sequences were derived from whole blood, sampled in connection with sensitization to the hapten diphenylcyclopropenone (DPC). This sequence joins TRBV5-1 and TRBJ1-6, with a tentative D call TRBD1 (6 bases). This TCR was recovered from a man aged 35-49 years with alopecia areata. Some clones in this sample may be carry-over from other donors' samples. CDR3 nucleotides: TGCGCCAGCAGCTTGGGACAGGAGAATTCACCCCTCCACTTT. Encoded protein: CASSLGQENSPLHF.